Each of the 3 T cell receptor beta chains below was sequenced from the same sample in a study of T cells in Graves' hyperthyroidism and ophthalmopathy. RNA transcripts gave rise to amplified TCR beta CDR3 regions. HTBI primers were employed in a first-round RT-PCR of the TCR CDR3. TCRdb used MiXCR to reprocess the multiplex PCR reads, holding one entry per CDR3 protein. The sample includes 300,000 to 400,000 distinct CDR3 sequences, around 15% of them seen just once. The sequenced sample consisted of blood. Receptors originate from a woman in her thirties with Graves' ophthalmopathy.

This clonotype was seen repeatedly, ten times or more. J is TRBJ2-7 and V is TRBV18, with TRBD1 matching 8 bases. The V gene end was trimmed by 2 bases and the J gene end by 4 bases; junction bases not matched to a gene: 7. This CDR3 is built from 15 residues. Per the germline V gene, CDR1 is KGHSH and CDR2 is LQKENI. This chain's CDR3 is CASSPLGQEGYEQYF. The DNA for the CDR3 is TGTGCCAGCTCACCATTGGGACAGGAGGGGTACGAGCAGTACTTC.

The gene calls are TRBV7-8 and TRBJ1-5; D remains ambiguous. V shed 2 bases and J shed 7 bases, with 12 bases lying between them. CDR1 and CDR2 (germline): SGHVS, FQNEAQ. The CDR3 loop spans 14 amino acids. CDR3 protein: CASSLKAVYQPQHF. CDR3 bases: TGTGCCAGCAGCTTAAAGGCCGTTTACCAGCCCCAGCATTTT. The whole variable domain, filled in from reference TRBV7-8 and TRBJ1-5, reads GAGVSQSPRYKVAKRGQDVALRCDPISGHVSLFWYQQALGQGPEFLTYFQNEAQLDKSGLPSDRFFAERPEGSVSTLKIQRTQQEDSAVYLCASSLKAVYQPQHFGDGTRLSIL.

This clonotype was counted between two and nine times. Mismatch with germline at one junction end may stem from a read error. The DNA of the CDR3 is TGTGCCAGCAGTCCCAATGGACACACTAATGAAAAACTGCTTTTT. This sequence encodes CASSPNGHTNEKLLF. The chain is built from TRBV2 and TRBJ1-4, with D perhaps matching TRBD1 (5 bases). This CDR3 contains 15 residues. CDR1 is SNHLY and CDR2 is FYNNEI in the germline V gene.